Listed here are 25 T cell receptor beta chains from one sample, sequenced in a study of OX40 agonist ivuxolimab in advanced cancers. TCRdb's copy holds only in-frame clones and misses some; the assay was immunoSEQ multiplex PCR. The table lists fewer than 100,000 clones, more than 80% of them singletons. This material consisted of CD4+ or CD8+ T cells sorted from blood, taken in a trial of the OX40 agonist ivuxolimab. The receptors stem from an adult with an advanced solid tumor such as melanoma, head and neck, liver or kidney cancer.

This clone was picked up one time. This rearrangement joins TRBV19 to TRBJ1-5; D unresolved. Per germline, CDR1 LNHDA and CDR2 SQIVND (reference sequence). This CDR3 spans 12 amino acids. The germline V and J ends were trimmed by 3 bases and 5 bases, with 5 bases remaining between them. The CDR3 DNA reads TGTGCCAGTAGTATCAGGTATCAGCCCCAGCATTTT. Its protein product is CASSIRYQPQHF.

The chain recombines TRBV7-2 with TRBJ2-7; D uncertain. CDR3 length: 11 amino acids. Germline-derived CDR1 and CDR2 are SGHTA and FQGNSA. The V end lost 2 bases, the J end lost 6 bases, and 5 bases lay between the germline ends. The CDR3 here is CASSLWTEQYF. DNA for the CDR3: TGTGCCAGCAGCTTATGGACCGAGCAGTACTTC.

This chain links TRBV19 with TRBJ1-4; 7 bases line up with TRBD1. Germline V lookup: CDR1 LNHDA, CDR2 SQIVND (reference sequence). CDR3 length: 15 residues. Unmatched junction bases numbered 7, after V lost 6 bases and J lost 3 bases. CDR3 DNA: TGTGCCAGTAGCCTGGGACAGCCATCTAATGAAAAACTGTTTTTT. It encodes CASSLGQPSNEKLFF. Based on the CDR3 plus reference TRBV19 and TRBJ1-4, the full variable domain is DGGITQSPKYLFRKEGQNVTLSCEQNLNHDAMYWYRQDPGQGLRLIYYSQIVNDFQKGDIAEGYSVSREKKESFPLTVTSAQKNPTAFYLCASSLGQPSNEKLFFGSGTQLSVL.

V is TRBV23-1 and J is TRBJ1-2; perhaps TRBD1 as D (6 bases). TRBV23-1 is an open reading frame whose function is uncertain. This CDR3 spans 17 amino acids. The germline V and J ends were trimmed by 0 bases and 2 bases, with 16 bases remaining between them. CDR3 sequence reads: CASSQSPTGTRNYGYTF. CDR3 DNA: TGCGCCAGCAGTCAATCCCCGACCGGGACAAGAAACTATGGCTACACCTTC.

The gene calls are TRBV5-6 and TRBJ2-2; maybe TRBD2 (5 bases). The CDR3 length is 17 residues. Germline assignment: CDR1 SGHDT and CDR2 YYEEEE. V lost 0 bases and J 4 bases, leaving 16 bases between the germline ends. CDR3 DNA: TGTGCCAGCAGCTTGGTACTCGGGGATGTTAGCACCGGGGAGCTGTTTTTT. Its protein product is CASSLVLGDVSTGELFF.

V usage is TRBV7-2 and J usage is TRBJ1-4; D is ambiguous. There are 15 residues in the CDR3. Germline V gene sequence: CDR1 SGHTA, CDR2 FQGNSA. The V end lost 2 bases, the J end lost 3 bases, and 10 bases lay between the germline ends. The CDR3 here is CASSLLPGPNEKLFF. The CDR3 DNA reads as TGTGCCAGCAGCTTATTGCCCGGTCCTAATGAAAAACTGTTTTTT.

This clone was seen only once. The chain is built from TRBV2 and TRBJ2-1; unclear D gene. Germline CDR1 reads SNHLY; CDR2 reads FYNNEI. Trimming took 7 bases from V and 9 from J, leaving 10 bases between them. This CDR3 spans 11 amino acids. CDR3: CASTNRGEQFF. The CDR3 DNA is TGTGCCAGCACCAACCGTGGTGAGCAGTTCTTC.

By frequency in the sample, this clone is medium-sized. This sequence joins TRBV19 and TRBJ1-3, with a possible D match to TRBD1 (6 bases). The CDR3 totals 14 residues. The V gene's germline CDR1 is LNHDA and CDR2 SQIVND (reference sequence). V was trimmed by 5 bases and J by 11 bases, leaving 19 bases between them. DNA for the CDR3: TGTGCCAGTAGTGTGTTCCGGGACACCTTACCCATATATTTT. Amino acid sequence: CASSVFRDTLPIYF.

The chain combines TRBV11-3 with TRBJ2-1, with TRBD2 identical over 8 bases. The V segment lost 3 bases and the J segment 5 bases; nucleotides outside the gene matches: 3. The CDR3 totals 14 residues. CDR1 is SGHNT, CDR2 YENEEA, per germline. The CDR3 region is CASSFRGGDNEQFF. CDR3 sequence (DNA): TGTGCCAGCAGCTTTCGGGGGGGCGACAATGAGCAGTTCTTC.

The chain employs TRBV5-1 and TRBJ1-1, with TRBD1 matching over 10 bases. V dropped 5 bases and J dropped 2; count of bases not matched to a gene: 9. Germline V gives CDR1 SGHRS, CDR2 YFSETQ. CDR3 size: 16 residues. The CDR3 bases are TGCGCCAGCAGTCGCGGACAGGGGGGATCTAACACTGAAGCTTTCTTT. As protein: CASSRGQGGSNTEAFF.

The V gene is TRBV2, the J gene TRBJ1-3, with 9 bases fitting TRBD1. CDR1 and CDR2 from the germline V gene are SNHLY and FYNNEI. The CDR3 is 14 residues long. The V segment lost 4 bases and the J segment 8 bases; nucleotides outside the gene matches: 6. The CDR3 loop reads CASSVGDRVDTIYF. CDR3 sequence (DNA): TGTGCCAGCAGTGTGGGGGACAGGGTAGACACCATATATTTT.

This clone was observed a few times. J is TRBJ1-5 and V is TRBV12-2. TRBV12-2 is annotated as a pseudogene. CDR3 length: 15 amino acids. CDR3 DNA: TGTGCAAGTCGCTTAATCGAAGGCCCCAATCAGCCCCAGCATTTT. As protein: CASRLIEGPNQPQHF.

The rearrangement uses TRBV28 and TRBJ1-1; the match to TRBD1 covers 8 bases. The CDR3 totals 15 residues. CDR1 is MDHEN, CDR2 SYDVKM, per germline. Trimming removed 2 bases from V and 8 bases from J; junction bases left unmatched: 10. CDR3 sequence (DNA): TGTGCCAGCAGTTTAGGTGGGACAGGAGCCACCGAAGCTTTCTTT. Its translation is CASSLGGTGATEAFF.

The V and J genes are TRBV2 and TRBJ1-2; weak D call: TRBD1 (6 bases). Trimming stripped 6 bases from V and 7 bases from J, with 21 bases between. CDR3 length: 15 amino acids. The germline V gene has CDR1 SNHLY and CDR2 FYNNEI. CDR3 sequence (DNA): TGTGCCAGCAGCCCCGGGAAACAGGGTGTTGGTGGCTACACCTTC. Translated: CASSPGKQGVGGYTF. The entire variable domain, with the rest obtained from reference TRBV2 and TRBJ1-2, is as follows: EPEVTQTPSHQVTQMGQEVILRCVPISNHLYFYWYRQILGQKVEFLVSFYNNEISEKSEIFDDQFSVERPDGSNFTLKIRSTKLEDSAMYFCASSPGKQGVGGYTFGSGTRLTVV.

This clone was found a few times. This sample also contains other DNA sequences that code for the same CDR3. The rearrangement uses TRBV18 and TRBJ2-2; D gene unclear. The CDR3 has 13 residues. With 0 bases removed from V and 1 base from J, the gap between germline ends came to 0 bases. CDR1 is KGHSH, CDR2 LQKENI, per germline. This chain's CDR3 is CASSPPNTGELFF. The CDR3 DNA reads TGTGCCAGCTCACCACCGAACACCGGGGAGCTGTTTTTT. Drawing the rest from reference TRBV18 and TRBJ2-2, the complete variable domain is NAGVMQNPRHLVRRRGQEARLRCSPMKGHSHVYWYRQLPEEGLKFMVYLQKENIIDESGMPKERFSAEFPKEGPSILRIQQVVRGDSAAYFCASSPPNTGELFFGEGSRLTVL.

The chain combines TRBV28 with TRBJ1-2, with D tentatively TRBD1 (6 bases). The germline CDR1 and CDR2 sequences are MDHEN and SYDVKM. The CDR3 is made up of 13 amino acids. The V and J ends lost 5 bases and 4 bases respectively, with 11 bases between them. CDR3 DNA sequence: TGTGCCAGCAGTCCGGACAGAACCTATGGCTACACCTTC. This encodes CASSPDRTYGYTF.

This chain uses TRBV6-6 with TRBJ1-5, with D possibly matching TRBD1 (6 bases). The CDR3 runs to 16 residues. CDR1 is MNHNY, CDR2 SVGAGI, per germline (reference sequence). Trimming cost V 5 bases and J 5 bases, with 19 bases left between them. The CDR3 sequence: CASSMTRGSEYQPQHF. CDR3 nucleotide sequence: TGTGCCAGCAGTATGACAAGGGGGTCTGAATATCAGCCCCAGCATTTT.

V gene TRBV11-2 combines with J gene TRBJ2-3; the D is unclear. Germline CDR1 reads SGHAT; CDR2 reads FQNNGV. CDR3 length equals 13 residues. Trimming cost V 0 bases and J 3 bases, with 4 bases left between them. CDR3 amino acids: CASSLDRTDTQYF. Written as DNA, the CDR3 is TGTGCCAGCAGCTTAGATCGTACAGATACGCAGTATTTT.

The CDR3 is CASSQDTYYGYTF. CDR3 nucleotide sequence: TGTGCCAGCAGCCAAGACACCTACTATGGCTACACCTTC. The chain combines TRBV14 with TRBJ1-2; D is unresolved. Germline CDR1 SGHDN, CDR2 FVKESK. The CDR3 has 13 residues. V was pared by 0 bases and J by 3 bases, with 5 bases between.

This clone was seen a single time. The V gene is TRBV29-1, the J gene TRBJ2-3; tentatively, D is TRBD2 (6 bases). The CDR3 runs to 14 residues. V lost 0 bases to trimming and J lost 3 bases, with 10 bases between them. Germline loops: CDR1 SQVTM, CDR2 ANQGSEA. CDR3 residues: CSVEDPGGTDTQYF. DNA for the CDR3: TGCAGCGTTGAAGATCCTGGAGGGACAGATACGCAGTATTTT.

The rearrangement uses TRBV7-2 and TRBJ2-1, with 8 bases that match TRBD1. V lost 2 bases and J lost 5; bases outside the gene matches: 5. The CDR3 sequence is 15 residues long. Germline CDR1 is SGHTA and CDR2 is FQGNSA. The CDR3 reads CASSLRDRTNNEQFF. The CDR3 nucleotides are TGTGCCAGCAGCTTAAGGGACAGGACCAACAATGAGCAGTTCTTC.

The V gene is TRBV7-9, the J gene TRBJ1-1; D remains ambiguous. The germline V and J ends were trimmed by 0 bases and 2 bases, with 7 bases remaining between them. This CDR3 has 14 amino acids. The V gene's germline CDR1 is SEHNR and CDR2 FQNEAQ (reference sequence). CDR3 region: CASSLASVNTEAFF. Here the CDR3 DNA reads TGTGCCAGCAGCTTAGCTTCAGTAAACACTGAAGCTTTCTTT.

The gene calls are TRBV7-9 and TRBJ2-1; no definite D call. Germline CDR1 is SEHNR and CDR2 is FQNEAQ (reference sequence). The CDR3 consists of 14 residues. Trimming stripped 5 bases from V and 0 bases from J, with 8 bases between. CDR3 in amino acids: CASSLTISYNEQFF. Written as DNA, the CDR3 is TGTGCCAGCAGCCTTACAATCTCCTACAATGAGCAGTTCTTC.

CDR3 DNA: TGTGCCAGCAGGGCCGGGCCTATTAACTATGGCTACACCTTC. Protein sequence: CASRAGPINYGYTF. V and J are TRBV5-6 and TRBJ1-2; no firm D call. Germline CDR1 reads SGHDT; CDR2 reads YYEEEE. CDR3 size: 14 residues. V lost 5 bases and J 1 base, leaving 12 bases between the germline ends.

The V gene is TRBV19, the J gene TRBJ1-1; 7 bases are shared with TRBD1. Trimming at V came to 3 bases and at J to 6 bases, leaving 10 bases not matched to a gene. The CDR3 is 15 residues long. The germline gives CDR1 LNHDA, CDR2 SQIVND (reference sequence). The CDR3 DNA reads as TGTGCCAGTAGTATTCGGAGACAGGGAAAGGCTGAAGCTTTCTTT. It is translated as CASSIRRQGKAEAFF.